The sequence of this T cell receptor (beta chain) was determined in a study of OX40 agonist ivuxolimab in advanced cancers. Across the study: Given to patients was ivuxolimab, an agonistic anti-OX40 (CD134) antibody. Eligibility admitted prior anti-PD-1, anti-PD-L1 or anti-CTLA-4 therapy; roughly 39% had some. Broader study findings: The study found that CD8+ T cells averaged more expanded clones than CD4+.

As for this clone: Its antigen is unknown.

Trimming took off 2 bases at V and 1 base at J, with 14 bases between the two ends. CDR3 length equals 16 residues. The V gene's germline CDR1 is MNHEY and CDR2 SVGAGI. Autoimmune disease history or systemic immunosuppression disqualified patients. The repertoire was sequenced with immunoSEQ multiplex PCR; TCRdb's copy has only in-frame clones and lacks some. In the table there are tens of thousands of clones, around 84% of which are singletons. This receptor was taken from an adult with an advanced solid tumor such as melanoma, head and neck, liver or kidney cancer. Sequences were derived from CD4+ or CD8+ T cells sorted from blood, sampled in a trial of the OX40 agonist ivuxolimab. The gene calls are TRBV6-5 and TRBJ1-1; D uncertain. In DNA form, the CDR3 reads TGTGCCAGCAGTTACCCTACGCAATTCCCGAACACTGAAGCTTTCTTT. Residues: CASSYPTQFPNTEAFF.